This T cell receptor beta chain originates from a study of blood T cell repertoires in COVID-19. Ages ranged from about 18 to 100 years, with residence in approximately 23 US areas. Two negative PCRs, clearance, or symptom resolution were required of recovered Cohort 3 donors. Generated by immunoSEQ multiplex PCR, the TCRdb table keeps only in-frame clones and is missing some. The data contain around 310,000 clones, 89% of them singletons. This CDR3 has 15 residues. Trimming took 4 bases from V and 2 from J; bases not matched to a gene: 5. Germline V CDR1 and CDR2: MGHRA, YSYEKL. The V and J genes are TRBV4-1 and TRBJ2-5, with 9 bases matching TRBD2. Specimen: PBMCs or T cells enriched from blood (not recorded which). The source of this sequence is a woman aged 30 to 39 who had recovered from COVID-19. The CDR3 protein is CASSPTSGGQETQYF. CDR3 nucleotides: TGCGCCAGCAGCCCGACTAGCGGAGGTCAAGAGACCCAGTACTTC.